The clone carrying this TCR beta chain appeared a few times. This entry is derived from a study of shared clonotypes between healthy human individuals. Each unsorted sample relied on roughly 82 million PBMCs as its source of genomic DNA. CDR1 SGHDT and CDR2 YYEEEE come from the germline V gene. V shed 4 bases and J 6 bases; nucleotides not matched to a gene: 3. The CDR3 runs 13 residues. Splitting of each subset's genomic DNA was done evenly across several immunoSEQ plates. Each PCR replicate run on unsorted PBMC took in 300 to 350 ng DNA, around 30,000 T cell genomes. This table comes from immunoSEQ multiplex PCR, and its TCRdb copy is limited to in-frame clones, with some not included. The sample consists of around 430,000 clones, about 85% of them appearing once.

The clonotype originates from a woman aged 40 to 50 in good health. Some clones in this sample may be carry-over from other donors' samples. The specimen sequenced was PBMCs. This chain joins TRBV5-6 and TRBJ1-4, with TRBD1 matching over 7 bases. For the CDR3, the DNA is TGTGCCAGCAGCGCAGACAGGGATGAAAAACTGTTTTTT. Translation gives CASSADRDEKLFF.